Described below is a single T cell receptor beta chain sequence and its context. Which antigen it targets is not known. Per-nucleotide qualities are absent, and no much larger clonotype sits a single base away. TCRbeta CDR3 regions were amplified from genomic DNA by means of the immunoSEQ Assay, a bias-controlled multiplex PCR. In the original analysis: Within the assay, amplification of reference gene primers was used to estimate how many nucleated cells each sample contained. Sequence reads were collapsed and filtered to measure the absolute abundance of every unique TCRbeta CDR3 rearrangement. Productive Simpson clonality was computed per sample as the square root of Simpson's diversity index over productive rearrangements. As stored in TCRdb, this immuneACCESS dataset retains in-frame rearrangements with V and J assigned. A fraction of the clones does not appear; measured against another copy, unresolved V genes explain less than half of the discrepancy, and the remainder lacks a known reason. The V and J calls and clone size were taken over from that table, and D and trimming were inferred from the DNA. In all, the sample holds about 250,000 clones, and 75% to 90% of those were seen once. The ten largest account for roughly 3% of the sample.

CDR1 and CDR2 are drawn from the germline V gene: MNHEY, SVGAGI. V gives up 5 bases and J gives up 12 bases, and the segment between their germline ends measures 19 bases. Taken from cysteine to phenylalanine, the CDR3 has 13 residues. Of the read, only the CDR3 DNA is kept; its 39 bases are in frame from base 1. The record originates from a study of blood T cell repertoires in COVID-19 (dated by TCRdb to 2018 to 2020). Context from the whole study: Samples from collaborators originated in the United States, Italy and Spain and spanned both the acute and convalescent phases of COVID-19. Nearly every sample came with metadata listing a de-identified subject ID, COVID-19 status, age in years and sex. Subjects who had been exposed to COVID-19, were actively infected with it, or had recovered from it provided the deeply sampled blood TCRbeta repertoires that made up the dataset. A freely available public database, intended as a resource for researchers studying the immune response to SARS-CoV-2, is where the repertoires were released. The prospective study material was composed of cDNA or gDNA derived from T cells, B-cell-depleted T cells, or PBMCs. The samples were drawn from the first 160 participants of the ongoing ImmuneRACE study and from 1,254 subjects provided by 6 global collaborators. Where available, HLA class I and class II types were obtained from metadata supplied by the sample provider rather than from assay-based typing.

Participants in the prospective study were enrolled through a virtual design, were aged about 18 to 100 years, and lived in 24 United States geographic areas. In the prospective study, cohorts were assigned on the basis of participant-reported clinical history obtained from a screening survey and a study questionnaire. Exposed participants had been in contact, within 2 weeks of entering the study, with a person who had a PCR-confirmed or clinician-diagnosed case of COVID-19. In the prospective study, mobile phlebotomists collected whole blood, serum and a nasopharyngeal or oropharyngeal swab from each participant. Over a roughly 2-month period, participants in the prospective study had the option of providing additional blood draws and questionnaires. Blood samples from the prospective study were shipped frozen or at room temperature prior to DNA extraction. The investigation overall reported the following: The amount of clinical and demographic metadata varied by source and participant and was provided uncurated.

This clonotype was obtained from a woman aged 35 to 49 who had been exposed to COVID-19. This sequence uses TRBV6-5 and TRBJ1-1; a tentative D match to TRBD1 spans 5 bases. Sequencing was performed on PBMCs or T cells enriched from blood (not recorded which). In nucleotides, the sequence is TGTGCCAGCAGTCCCGGCGCGACAGTGCTTACTTTCTTT. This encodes CASSPGATVLTFF.